This TCR beta chain was sequenced for a study of a mutant IDH1 vaccine in newly diagnosed glioma. The overall study: Vaccine dosing followed radiotherapy by 4-6 weeks, or accompanied temozolomide cycles. Treated patients had a mean age of 40.4 years and an approximately 62% male, around 38% female split.

Note on this clone: What it binds is unknown.

Trimming removed 1 base from V and 0 bases from J, with 10 bases in between. CDR1 and CDR2 from the germline V gene are PRHDT and FYEKMQ (reference sequence). This CDR3 has 17 amino acids. TCRdb's copy holds only in-frame clones and misses some; the assay was immunoSEQ multiplex PCR. The sample yields about 50,000 clones, around three quarters seen once. Time point here: week 47, end of study. All doses held 300 ug of mutant IDH1 20-mer peptide, with topical imiquimod. V and J are TRBV13 and TRBJ2-6; D is possibly TRBD1 (5 bases). This sequence was found in a woman between 35 and 50 years old with glioma. Some clones in this sample may be carry-over from other donors' samples. The sample in question was PBMCs, obtained from a glioma patient whose treatment included an IDH1 peptide vaccine. CDR3 in amino acids: CASSLVLGPSGANVLTF. The CDR3 bases are TGTGCCAGCAGCTTAGTGTTGGGGCCCTCTGGGGCCAACGTCCTGACTTTC.